The 25 T cell receptor beta chains below come from one sample, sequenced in a study of T cells in Graves' hyperthyroidism and ophthalmopathy. RNA transcripts gave rise to amplified TCR beta CDR3 regions. HTBI primers were used for first-round RT-PCR of the TCR CDR3. TCRdb independently ran MiXCR on the multiplex PCR reads; one entry per CDR3 protein. The table includes about 520,000 distinct CDR3 sequences, approximately 25% detected once. The sequenced material came from blood. The receptor set was obtained from a woman in her thirties with Graves' ophthalmopathy.

This clonotype was detected many times. The chain uses TRBV12-3 or TRBV12-4 and TRBJ2-5, with D perhaps given as TRBD1 or TRBD2 (5 bases each). V lost 2 bases and J lost 5, with 12 bases in between. CDR3 length: 14 amino acids. The CDR3 sequence is CASSLMDTGETQYF. DNA for the CDR3: TGTGCCAGCAGTTTAATGGACACGGGGGAGACCCAGTACTTC.

This clonotype was observed at least ten times. This chain uses TRBV20-1 with TRBJ1-3; the match to TRBD1 covers 7 bases. Germline V gene sequence: CDR1 DFQATT, CDR2 SNEGSKA (reference sequence). The CDR3 runs to 15 residues. V lost 4 bases, J lost 3 bases, and 9 bases stayed unmatched. The CDR3 coding sequence is TGCAGTGCTACCTCGAGGGGGCTCGGTGGAAACACCATATATTTT. It is translated as CSATSRGLGGNTIYF.

The sample holds many counts of this clonotype. This sequence joins TRBV20-1 and TRBJ1-2, with TRBD1 matching over 7 bases. The CDR3 contains 14 residues. V was pared by 3 bases and J by 0 bases, with 4 bases of the junction left unmatched. CDR1 is DFQATT, CDR2 SNEGSKA, per germline (reference sequence). The CDR3 is CSASNRGANYGYTF. CDR3 sequence (DNA): TGCAGTGCTAGCAACAGGGGAGCTAACTATGGCTACACCTTC.

The chain combines TRBV6-2 or TRBV6-3 with TRBJ1-1; a possible D gene is TRBD1 (6 bases). Germline values: CDR1 MNHEY, CDR2 SVGEGT. The CDR3 covers 17 residues. V shed 5 bases and J shed 3 bases, with 22 bases lying between them. CDR3: CASSTHREGFIHTEAFF. Here the CDR3 DNA reads TGTGCCAGCAGTACACACAGGGAAGGATTTATTCACACTGAAGCTTTCTTT.

This chain connects TRBV28 to TRBJ2-7; 7 bases line up with TRBD1. The CDR3 has 15 amino acids. V lost 5 bases and J lost 4; bases outside the gene matches: 11. Germline CDR1 and CDR2: MDHEN and SYDVKM. The chain's CDR3 is CASSLPGQAPYEQYF. The CDR3 DNA reads as TGTGCCAGCAGTCTCCCCGGACAGGCCCCGTACGAGCAGTACTTC.

CDR3 loop: CSARDPDTYYGYTF. As DNA, the CDR3 is TGCAGTGCTAGAGATCCCGACACTTACTATGGCTACACCTTC. The V and J genes are TRBV20-1 and TRBJ1-2; D is unresolved. V dropped 0 bases and J dropped 3 bases, with 11 bases sitting between them. Germline values: CDR1 DFQATT, CDR2 SNEGSKA (reference sequence). The CDR3 spans 14 residues.

This sequence joins TRBV20-1 and TRBJ1-2; tentative D call: TRBD1 (5 bases). This CDR3 is 11 amino acids long. CDR1 DFQATT and CDR2 SNEGSKA come from the germline V gene (reference sequence). Trimming left V 5 bases short and J 2 bases short, with 6 bases between. The CDR3 reads CSAGGNYGYTF. For the CDR3, the DNA is TGCAGTGCTGGGGGGAACTATGGCTACACCTTC.

The V gene is TRBV12-3 or TRBV12-4, the J gene TRBJ2-7; 8 bases map to TRBD2. V shed 5 bases, J shed 3 bases, and the junction held 6 bases outside the gene matches. The CDR3 length is 14 residues. This chain's CDR3 is CASSKRGLIYEQYF. The DNA for the CDR3 is TGTGCCAGCAGTAAGCGGGGGCTAATCTACGAGCAGTACTTC.

This clonotype was observed at least ten times. J is TRBJ1-2 and V is TRBV20-1; D unresolved. Per germline, CDR1 DFQATT and CDR2 SNEGSKA (reference sequence). The CDR3 runs to 13 residues. Trimming shortened V by 0 bases and J by 4 bases, and 9 bases separated the two germline ends. The CDR3 sequence: CSARDVAGYGYTF. Written as DNA, the CDR3 is TGCAGTGCTAGAGATGTGGCAGGCTATGGCTACACCTTC.

This clonotype has just a few counts. The chain links TRBV6-5 to TRBJ1-1; TRBD1 matches 12 bases. This CDR3 has 17 amino acids. From germline, CDR1 is MNHEY and CDR2 SVGAGI. J gave up 6 bases and V 4 bases, and 12 bases lay outside the gene matches. This CDR3 reads CASSSPGQGAGVAEAFF. CDR3 DNA: TGTGCCAGCAGTTCCCCGGGACAGGGGGCCGGGGTAGCTGAAGCTTTCTTT.

The genes are TRBV12-3 or TRBV12-4 and TRBJ1-2, with TRBD1 identical over 7 bases. The CDR3 spans 14 residues. V was clipped by 7 bases and J by 4 bases; unmatched bases: 9. CDR3 nucleotide sequence: TGTGCCAGCAACGGGGAGGGGGCTCGCTATGGCTACACCTTC. As protein: CASNGEGARYGYTF.

This clonotype was detected ten times or more. The chain is built from TRBV10-3 and TRBJ1-3, with D maybe TRBD1 (6 bases). The germline V gene encodes CDR1 ENHRY and CDR2 SYGVKD. V shed 3 bases and J shed 3 bases, with 9 bases lying between them. The CDR3 is 14 residues long. The CDR3 protein is CAISDRTDGNTIYF. Written as DNA, the CDR3 is TGTGCCATCAGTGATCGGACAGATGGAAACACCATATATTTT.

This clonotype appeared many times. The chain couples TRBV20-1 to TRBJ2-2; D not certain. From germline, CDR1 is DFQATT and CDR2 SNEGSKA (reference sequence). The CDR3 contains 14 residues. V lost 1 base and J lost 7, with 13 bases in between. In nucleotides, the CDR3 is TGCAGTGCTAGAGGTTTTTTGGGCTACGGGGAGCTGTTTTTT. Its protein is CSARGFLGYGELFF.

The chain combines TRBV6-1 with TRBJ1-1, with 8 bases fitting TRBD1. This CDR3 is built from 15 residues. Germline V gene sequence: CDR1 MNHNS, CDR2 SASEGT. Losses at the gene ends were 7 bases for V and 4 bases for J; bases not matched to a gene: 11. The CDR3 DNA is TGTGCCAGCATCGGAGACAGGGGTCGGAGCACTGAAGCTTTCTTT. The encoded protein is CASIGDRGRSTEAFF.

J is TRBJ1-1 and V is TRBV6-1; D uncertain. V was cut by 2 bases and J by 3 bases, with 13 bases left in between. The CDR3 has 15 residues. The germline gives CDR1 MNHNS, CDR2 SASEGT. The CDR3 DNA is TGTGCCAGCAGTGAAAGAGGGCAGCGCTACACTGAAGCTTTCTTT. It is translated as CASSERGQRYTEAFF.

This clonotype was detected once. The chain joins TRBV6-1 to TRBJ1-1; D ambiguous. From germline, CDR1 is MNHNS and CDR2 SASEGT. Trimming shortened V by 5 bases and J by 5 bases, and 15 bases separated the two germline ends. CDR3 length equals 14 residues. DNA of the CDR3: TGTGCCAGCAGTCAGGAGCAGGTCCTGACTGAAGCTTTCTTT. Its translation: CASSQEQVLTEAFF.

This clonotype occurred a few times. The J gene is TRBJ2-5, the V gene TRBV20-1, with 7 bases identical to TRBD1. The junction had 7 bases not matched to a gene; V was cut back by 3 bases and J by 6 bases. Germline V gene lookup returns CDR1 DFQATT and CDR2 SNEGSKA (reference sequence). The CDR3 is 13 residues long. CDR3 sequence (DNA): TGCAGTGCTAGCCCAACAGGGGCAAAGACCCAGTACTTC. Encoded protein: CSASPTGAKTQYF.

This rearrangement joins TRBV4-2 to TRBJ2-5; 11 bases line up with TRBD2. The CDR3 length is 16 residues. From germline, CDR1 is LGHNA and CDR2 YNFKEQ. With V trimmed by 0 bases and J by 6 bases, 6 bases remained unmatched. This CDR3 reads CASSQDSSGGRKTQYF. The CDR3, as DNA: TGTGCCAGCAGCCAAGATTCTAGCGGGGGGCGGAAGACCCAGTACTTC.

This clonotype was found many times. The V call is TRBV6-5, the J call TRBJ1-3; TRBD1 agrees at 7 bases. The trim removed 4 bases at V and 0 bases at J, leaving 3 bases unmatched. CDR1 is MNHEY and CDR2 is SVGAGI in the germline V gene. This CDR3 contains 15 residues. The CDR3 sequence: CASSLGTASGNTIYF. The CDR3 DNA follows: TGTGCCAGCAGTTTAGGGACAGCCTCTGGAAACACCATATATTTT.

The rearrangement uses TRBV11-2 and TRBJ2-7, with 11 bases aligning to TRBD2. The V gene's germline CDR1 is SGHAT and CDR2 FQNNGV. Unmatched junction bases numbered 19, after V lost 5 bases and J lost 7 bases. The CDR3 spans 18 residues. CDR3 loop: CASSLVGVAGGQRREQYF. CDR3 DNA sequence: TGTGCCAGCAGCCTCGTAGGGGTAGCGGGGGGGCAACGGCGGGAGCAGTACTTC.

The rearrangement links TRBV6-2 or TRBV6-3 to TRBJ2-5; TRBD2 aligns across 10 bases. Germline V lookup: CDR1 MNHEY, CDR2 SVGEGT. The CDR3 length is 16 residues. V dropped 6 bases and J dropped 5; count of bases not matched to a gene: 12. CDR3 coding DNA: TGTGCCAGCAGACGACTAGCGGGCCCCAGCGAGGAGACCCAGTACTTC. Translating it yields CASRRLAGPSEETQYF.

This clonotype was counted many times. The chain is built from TRBV12-3 or TRBV12-4 and TRBJ1-3; no firm D call. This CDR3 spans 13 amino acids. Trimming removed 2 bases from V and 8 bases from J, with 10 bases in between. The CDR3 spells CASSLPPSDTIYF. In nucleotides, the CDR3 is TGTGCCAGCAGTTTACCCCCCTCGGACACCATATATTTT.

This chain connects TRBV7-9 to TRBJ1-2; 8 bases agree with TRBD1. Germline V lookup: CDR1 SEHNR, CDR2 FQNEAQ (reference sequence). The V segment lost 3 bases and the J segment 6 bases; nucleotides outside the gene matches: 6. This CDR3 is built from 14 residues. CDR3 DNA: TGTGCCAGCAGCTTCTCAGGGGGCTGGGATGGCTACACCTTC. Translation gives CASSFSGGWDGYTF.

This clonotype was counted many times. The genes are TRBV12-3 or TRBV12-4 and TRBJ2-5, with D perhaps matching TRBD2 (5 bases). CDR3 length: 14 amino acids. V was cut by 3 bases and J by 2 bases, with 10 bases left in between. CDR3 DNA sequence: TGTGCCAGCAGTTTGTCCGGGGTACAAGAGACCCAGTACTTC. Amino acid sequence: CASSLSGVQETQYF.

In its sample, this clonotype was seen many times. Given a much more abundant clone one base away, this may be a read error. This chain connects TRBV10-3 to TRBJ1-3, with D possibly TRBD1 on 6 matching bases. Looked up from germline, CDR1 is ENHRY and CDR2 is SYGVKD. The CDR3 runs to 15 residues. In nucleotides, the CDR3 is TGTACCATCAGTGACCAAACAGGGACTGGAAACACCATATATTTT. It is translated as CTISDQTGTGNTIYF.